The T cell receptor (beta chain) under discussion was sequenced for a study of cytomegalovirus exposure and HLA in healthy donors. Overall study: T cells numbering around 190 million yielded approximately 100 million unique TCR beta sequences in an earlier analysis. Study-wide findings and caveats: The listing of approximately 160 TCR beta chains classed them as cytomegalovirus-associated. In vitro work confirmed that a few CMV-associated chains recognize CMV antigens.

PCR used 60 Vbeta primers and 13 Jbeta primers. TCRdb keeps only in-frame clones here, not all; method: immunoSEQ multiplex PCR. Altogether 230,000 or so clones are present, about nine tenths being singletons, with the ten largest covering 1.7%. This clone has just one count. Its target is unknown. The CDR3 covers 17 residues. The germline CDR1 and CDR2 sequences are MDHEN and SYDVKM. Trimming removed 3 bases from V and 3 bases from J, with 17 bases in between. The sequenced sample was PBMCs. This sequence was found in a girl aged 2-15 years in good health and CMV-seronegative. The chain links TRBV28 to TRBJ1-4, with D possibly being TRBD1 (5 bases). CDR3 sequence (DNA): TGTGCCAGCAGTTTTAGGGGCCCTACCGCGGCTAATGAAAAACTGTTTTTT. Encoded protein: CASSFRGPTAANEKLFF. Drawing the rest from reference TRBV28 and TRBJ1-4, the complete variable domain is DVKVTQSSRYLVKRTGEKVFLECVQDMDHENMFWYRQDPGLGLRLIYFSYDVKMKEKGDIPEGYSVSREKKERFSLILESASTNQTSMYLCASSFRGPTAANEKLFFGSGTQLSVL.